This TCR beta chain was obtained from a study of shared clonotypes between healthy human individuals. Study-level information: CD4 naive cells filled three plates per donor, CD4 memory three, CD8 naive two and CD8 memory one.

CDR3 size: 14 residues. Germline CDR1 is MNHEY and CDR2 is SVGAGI. Trimming took 6 bases from V and 7 from J; bases not matched to a gene: 4. Sequenced by immunoSEQ multiplex PCR; TCRdb stores in-frame clones only, minus some. This table has millions of clones, more than 85% appearing once. The split of CD4+ cells yielded CD45RA+ naive and CD45RA-negative memory subsets. This sequence joins TRBV6-5 and TRBJ2-2, with 11 nucleotides matching TRBD1. The receptor comes from a man aged 18 to 35 in good health. Some clones in this sample may be carry-over from other donors' samples. Material: naive CD4+ T cells from PBMCs. The subset was: CD45RA+ positively selected. The CDR3 nucleotides are TGTGCCAGCAGGCGGACAGGGGGCGGCGGGGAGCTGTTTTTT. Its translation: CASRRTGGGGELFF.